Described below is a single T cell receptor beta chain sequence and its context. The investigators split CD4+ cells into a CD45RA+ naive subset and a CD45RA-negative memory subset. The germline CDR1 and CDR2 sequences are MNHNS and SASEGT. The length of the CDR3 is 15 residues. The V gene end was trimmed by 0 bases and the J gene end by 6 bases; junction bases not matched to a gene: 1. This sample was included in a study of shared clonotypes between healthy human individuals. Only in-frame clones appear in the TCRdb table, and some are missing; sequencing was by immunoSEQ multiplex PCR. In the table there are roughly 2,500,000 clones, 93% of which are singletons.

The sequenced sample was naive CD4+ T cells from PBMCs. Subset reported: CD45RA+ positively selected. The chain employs TRBV6-1 and TRBJ2-1; TRBD2 aligns across 11 bases. The receptor comes from a young man in good health. Some clones in this sample may be carry-over from other donors' samples. The CDR3 here is CASSEASGRANEQFF. In nucleotides, the CDR3 is TGTGCCAGCAGTGAAGCTAGCGGGAGGGCCAATGAGCAGTTCTTC.